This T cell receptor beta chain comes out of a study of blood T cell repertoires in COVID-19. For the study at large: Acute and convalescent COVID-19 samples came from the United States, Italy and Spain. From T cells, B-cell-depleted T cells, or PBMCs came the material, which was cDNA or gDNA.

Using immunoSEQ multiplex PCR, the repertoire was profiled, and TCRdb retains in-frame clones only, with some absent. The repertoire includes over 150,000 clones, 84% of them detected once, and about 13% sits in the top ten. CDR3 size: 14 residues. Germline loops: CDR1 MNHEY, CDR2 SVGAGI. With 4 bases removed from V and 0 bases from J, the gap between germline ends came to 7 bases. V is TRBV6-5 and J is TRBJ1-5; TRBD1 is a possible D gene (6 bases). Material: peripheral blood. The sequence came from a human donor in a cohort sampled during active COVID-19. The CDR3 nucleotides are TGTGCCAGCAGTTGGACAGATAGCAATCAGCCCCAGCATTTT. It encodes CASSWTDSNQPQHF.